This TCR beta chain was captured by sequencing in a study of blood T cell repertoires in COVID-19 (dated by TCRdb to about 2020). Background on the whole study: Samples covering the acute and convalescent phases of COVID-19 were provided by collaborators in the United States, Italy and Spain. Where available, HLA class I and class II types were taken from metadata supplied by the sample provider and were not determined by assay-based typing. The samples were drawn from the first 160 participants of the ongoing ImmuneRACE study and from over a thousand subjects provided by 6 global collaborators. The material from the prospective study consisted of cDNA or gDNA derived from T cells, B-cell-depleted T cells, or PBMCs. The dataset comprised deeply sampled blood TCRbeta repertoires from subjects exposed to, actively infected with, or recovered from COVID-19. The repertoires were made available in a free public database intended to serve as a resource for research on the immune response to SARS-CoV-2. The sample metadata nearly always contained a de-identified subject ID, COVID-19 status, age in years and sex. What the authors observed across the whole study: The quantity of clinical and demographic metadata differed by source and by participant and was supplied without curation.

Samples from volunteer blood donors who had recovered from COVID-19 were contributed by a second Seattle source. Whole blood was collected in K2EDTA tubes by collaborating institutions according to the institutions' own protocols. For TCRbeta analysis, collaborators shipped samples in one of three forms: frozen whole blood, isolated PBMCs, or DNA extracted from either of those sample types. The immunoSEQ Assay, a bias-controlled multiplex PCR, was used to amplify TCRbeta CDR3 regions from genomic DNA. The paper's processing steps were these. The number of nucleated cells in each sample was estimated by amplification of reference gene primers within the assay. To quantify the absolute abundance of each unique TCRbeta CDR3 rearrangement, sequence reads were collapsed and filtered. For each sample, productive Simpson clonality was calculated by taking the square root of Simpson's diversity index across productive rearrangements. TCRdb stores this immuneACCESS table with in-frame sequences only. Part of the clones is absent; in the studies checked, under half of the shortfall reflects unresolved V genes, and no reason is known for the rest. The V and J calls and the clone size are those of that table, but D and trimming were determined from the DNA. Present in this sample are about 260,000 clones, approximately 87% of which were seen just once. The top ten constitute 1.5% of the sample.

A remark on this clone: Its antigen is unknown. No base quality values were provided; no much bigger clone lies one nucleotide off.

CDR3 length: 13 amino acids, cysteine to phenylalanine. The sequence is cut down to CDR3 DNA, 39 bases in frame from base 1. The germline V gene (reference sequence) supplies CDR1 MNHEY and CDR2 SMNVEV. V loses 5 bases of germline sequence and J loses 4 bases, and the interval between the two ends is 12 bases. The source of this sequence is a woman in her thirties or forties who had recovered from COVID-19. The V and J genes are TRBV27 and TRBJ2-7; TRBD1 could be the D gene, as 6 bases match. Sequences were obtained from peripheral blood. The DNA is as follows: TGTGCCAGCAGTACTTACAGGGAGTACGAGCAGTACTTC. Its protein is CASSTYREYEQYF.